These 8 T cell receptor beta chains share one sample of origin, sequenced in a study of identical twins. TCRdb reanalysed the 5' RACE reads using MiXCR and keeps one entry per CDR3 protein. This table has a few hundred thousand distinct CDR3 sequences, 9.5% to 10% appearing once. These data were likewise used in another study, on yellow fever vaccine responses in identical twins.

The sample consisted of PBMCs. These receptor sequences come from a woman aged 18-29 years in good health.

Ten or more counts support this clonotype. The V call is TRBV7-2, the J call TRBJ2-2; D possibly uses TRBD1 or TRBD2 (5 bases each). This CDR3 spans 17 amino acids. CDR1 is SGHTA and CDR2 is FQGNSA in the germline V gene. V shed 0 bases and J shed 6 bases, with 17 bases lying between them. Here the CDR3 DNA reads TGTGCCAGCAGCTTAGCGGGACGCGGCCTGGGGGCCGGGGAGCTGTTTTTT. This gives the protein CASSLAGRGLGAGELFF.

The table lists this clonotype with many counts. The V call is TRBV7-9, the J call TRBJ2-3; TRBD1 agrees at 9 bases. V lost 5 bases and J lost 10; bases outside the gene matches: 19. This CDR3 spans 17 amino acids. Germline-derived CDR1 and CDR2 are SEHNR and FQNEAQ (reference sequence). The CDR3 here is CASSARQGVPLLLAQYF. The DNA of the CDR3 is TGTGCCAGCAGCGCCCGACAGGGGGTCCCCCTTCTCTTGGCGCAGTATTTT.

This clonotype was picked up a small number of times. The genes are TRBV29-1 and TRBJ2-7; perhaps TRBD2 as D (5 bases). V lost 7 bases, J lost 2 bases, and 12 bases lay in between. The CDR3 is 12 amino acids. Germline CDR1 and CDR2: SQVTM and ANQGSEA. The CDR3: CSAKDWTYEQYF. In DNA form, the CDR3 reads TGCAGCGCCAAGGACTGGACCTACGAGCAGTACTTC.

This clonotype came up a few times. The rearrangement uses TRBV12-3 or TRBV12-4 and TRBJ2-6, with a possible D match to TRBD2 (5 bases). This CDR3 is built from 16 residues. Trimming pared 5 bases from V and 1 base from J, leaving 12 bases between. The CDR3 coding sequence is TGTGCCAGCAGTCCAGCGGTAATTTCTGGGGCCAACGTCCTGACTTTC. Its translation is CASSPAVISGANVLTF.

The table lists this clonotype with a few counts. J is TRBJ2-2 and V is TRBV4-3; possible D gene TRBD2, 7 bases. This CDR3 has 19 amino acids. CDR1 LGHNA and CDR2 YSLEER come from the germline V gene. V lost 0 bases and J lost 1, with 18 bases in between. The CDR3 nucleotides read TGCGCCAGCAGCCAAGATAGTGGGTCCGGGGGGCGGAACACCGGGGAGCTGTTTTTT. It encodes CASSQDSGSGGRNTGELFF.

The chain combines TRBV7-2 with TRBJ2-3; TRBD1 might be the D (5 bases). CDR3 length: 15 amino acids. Germline V lookup: CDR1 SGHTA, CDR2 FQGNSA. Trimming took 5 bases from V and 1 from J, leaving 13 bases between them. The CDR3 loop reads CASSPIGARTDTQYF. The CDR3 region has the DNA TGTGCCAGCAGCCCAATAGGGGCCCGCACAGATACGCAGTATTTT.

This clonotype was detected ten times or more. CDR3 sequence reads: CATRTAQETQYF. The CDR3 coding sequence is TGTGCCACGCGGACAGCGCAAGAGACCCAGTACTTC. V usage is TRBV6-5 and J usage is TRBJ2-5, with a tentative D call TRBD1 (6 bases). This CDR3 has 12 amino acids. Germline V lookup: CDR1 MNHEY, CDR2 SVGAGI. The V gene lost 10 bases and the J gene lost 2 bases, with 11 bases spanning the gap.

This clonotype was picked up many times. The rearrangement uses TRBV7-3 and TRBJ2-1, with D uncertain. There are 12 residues in the CDR3. CDR1 is SGHTA, CDR2 FQGTGA, per germline. Deletions cut 0 bases from V and 9 bases from J, with 6 bases between. The CDR3 DNA follows: TGTGCCAGCAGCTTAACCCCGGCTGAGCAGTTCTTC. Its translation: CASSLTPAEQFF.